The clone carrying this T cell receptor (beta chain) appeared a single time. This entry is derived from a study of blood T cell repertoires in COVID-19. Study overall: Whether acute or convalescent, the COVID-19 samples came from the United States, Italy and Spain. T cells, B-cell-depleted T cells, or PBMCs supplied cDNA or gDNA.

Original processing notes: Estimation of nucleated cell counts relied on the amplification of reference gene primers. Method: immunoSEQ multiplex PCR; TCRdb's copy keeps in-frame clones and lacks some. The DNA was the basis for D and trimming; V, J and clone size are from that table. The table has 100,000 or so clones, 80% to 90% seen once; the top ten hold 8.5% to 10%. CDR3 size: 17 residues. Unmatched junction bases numbered 2, after V lost 0 bases and J lost 0 bases. CDR1 and CDR2 (germline): ENHRY, SYGVKD. The chain combines TRBV10-3 with TRBJ1-6; 7 bases are a match to TRBD1. This clonotype was sampled from a man between 35 and 55 years old with active or convalescent COVID-19. Sequencing input: peripheral blood. CDR3 loop: CAISESTGSSYNSPLHF. CDR3 DNA: TGTGCCATCAGTGAGTCGACAGGGAGCTCCTATAATTCACCCCTCCACTTT.